The source of this T cell receptor beta chain is a study of T cell responses to AZD1222 COVID-19 vaccine. Whole-study findings and limits: Repertoire samples came only from after the peak T cell response. There were mostly white British donors and more females than males, and clonal diversity was possibly underestimated.

Produced via immunoSEQ multiplex PCR; TCRdb's table is partial and in-frame only. This table has roughly 85,000 clones, 70% to 90% appearing once. This CDR3 has 15 residues. V trimming: 3 bases; J trimming: 7 bases; junction bases outside the gene matches: 4. From germline, CDR1 is LNHDA and CDR2 SQIVND (reference sequence). The count of this clone is one. Its target is unknown. The source of this sequence is an adult in good health. The rearrangement joins TRBV19 to TRBJ1-5; TRBD1 aligns across 12 bases. Sequencing used peripheral blood, obtained on day 0 of MenACWY control vaccination. The CDR3 reads CASSMGQGANQPQHF. In DNA form, the CDR3 reads TGTGCCAGTAGTATGGGACAGGGGGCAAACCAGCCCCAGCATTTT.